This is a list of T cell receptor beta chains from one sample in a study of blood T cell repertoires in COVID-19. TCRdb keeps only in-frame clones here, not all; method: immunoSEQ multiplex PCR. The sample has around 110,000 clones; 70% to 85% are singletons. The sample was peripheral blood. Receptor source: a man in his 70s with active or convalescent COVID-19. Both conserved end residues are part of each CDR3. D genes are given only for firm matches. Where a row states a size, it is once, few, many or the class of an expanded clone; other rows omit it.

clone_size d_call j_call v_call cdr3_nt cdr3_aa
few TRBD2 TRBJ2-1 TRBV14 TGTGCCAGCAGCCCTCTAGCGGGTCCTTACAATGAGCAGTTCTTC CASSPLAGPYNEQFF
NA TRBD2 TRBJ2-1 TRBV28 TGTGCCAGCATTGGGACTAGTTACAATGAGCAGTTCTTC CASIGTSYNEQFF
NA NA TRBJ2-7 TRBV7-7 TGTGCTAGCACCCGGGGCGGGAAAACCTACGAGCAGTACTTC CASTRGGKTYEQYF
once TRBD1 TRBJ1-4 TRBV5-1 TGCGCCAGCAGTCCAGGGGGCGCCCCGCGGGGTGAAAAACTGTTTTTT CASSPGGAPRGEKLFF
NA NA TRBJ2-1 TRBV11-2 TGTGCCAGCAGCCAAGGGGTACTCAATGAGCAGTTCTTC CASSQGVLNEQFF
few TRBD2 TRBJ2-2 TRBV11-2 TGTGCCAGCAGATTTAGCGGGACTAACACCGGGGAGCTGTTTTTT CASRFSGTNTGELFF
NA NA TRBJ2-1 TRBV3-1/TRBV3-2 TGTGCCAGCAGCCAAGGGTCAACGGGAGAGTACAATGAGCAGTTCTTC CASSQGSTGEYNEQFF
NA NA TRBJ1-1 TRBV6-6 TGTGCCAGTGGACAGCAGAACACTGAAGCTTTCTTT CASGQQNTEAFF
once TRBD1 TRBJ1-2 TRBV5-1 TGCGCCAGCAGCTTCGGGGACAGGGGGTTAAACTATGGCTACACCTTC CASSFGDRGLNYGYTF
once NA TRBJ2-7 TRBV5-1 TGCGCCAGCAGCTTGGCCGGGGGTGGGAACGAGCAGTACTTC CASSLAGGGNEQYF
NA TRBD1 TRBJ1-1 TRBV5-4 TGTGCCAGCAGCTTGTTGCAGGGGGCTCCGAACACTGAAGCTTTCTTT CASSLLQGAPNTEAFF
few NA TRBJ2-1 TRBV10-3 TGTGCCATCAGTGAGGCGGCAGCTTACAATGAGCAGTTCTTC CAISEAAAYNEQFF
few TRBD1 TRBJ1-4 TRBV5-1 TGCGCCAGCAGCTCAGACAGGGGTAATGAAAAACTGTTTTTT CASSSDRGNEKLFF
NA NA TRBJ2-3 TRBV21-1 TGTGCCAGCAGCCAAAACAGGGGGCGCCCAGATACGCAGTATTTT CASSQNRGRPDTQYF
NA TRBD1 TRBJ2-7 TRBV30 TGTGCCTGGAGTGTACAGGGGGTCGAGCAGTACTTC CAWSVQGVEQYF
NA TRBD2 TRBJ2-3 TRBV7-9 TGTGCCAGCAGCTTACTCGCGGGGGTAGGCACAGATACGCAGTATTTT CASSLLAGVGTDTQYF
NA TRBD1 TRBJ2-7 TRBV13 TGTGCCAGCAGCTTCCGACAGGGGGCAGGCGAGCAGTACTTC CASSFRQGAGEQYF
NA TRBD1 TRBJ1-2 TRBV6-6 TGTGCCAGCAGTCAGGGACAGGGGGATGGCTACACCTTC CASSQGQGDGYTF
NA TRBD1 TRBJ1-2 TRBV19 TGTGCCAGTAGGGACAGGGGGCGCGGCGATGGCTACACCTTC CASRDRGRGDGYTF
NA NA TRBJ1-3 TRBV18 TGTGCCAGCTCACGAGCCGACAGTTCGACTGGAAACACCATATATTTT CASSRADSSTGNTIYF
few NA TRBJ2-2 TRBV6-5 TGTGCCAGCAGGACCCGGCGGGGTGGGACCGGGGAGCTGTTTTTT CASRTRRGGTGELFF
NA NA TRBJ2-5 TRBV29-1 TGCAGCGTTGACGGGGTGAGCGAGACCCAGTACTTC CSVDGVSETQYF
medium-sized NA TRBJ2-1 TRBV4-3 TGCGCCAGCAGCCAAGTTTCAGAAAATGAGCAGTTCTTC CASSQVSENEQFF
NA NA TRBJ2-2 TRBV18 TGTGCCAGCTCACCACCTCCGGGTATGCCGAACACCGGGGAGCTGTTTTTT CASSPPPGMPNTGELFF
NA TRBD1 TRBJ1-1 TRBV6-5 TGTGCCAGCAGTCCTATGGACAGGGGAGGGACTGAAGCTTTCTTT CASSPMDRGGTEAFF
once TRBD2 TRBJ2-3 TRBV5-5 TGTGCCAGCAGTTCTAGACTAGCGCCAGATACGCAGTATTTT CASSSRLAPDTQYF